Shown below are 6 T cell receptor beta chains from a single sample sequenced in a study of a mutant IDH1 vaccine in newly diagnosed glioma. The assay was immunoSEQ multiplex PCR, and TCRdb's table has in-frame clones only and misses some. The sample has tens of thousands of clones, over 70% seen once; the top ten hold about 3.3%. Their cognate antigens are unknown. The time point is: week 5, during vaccination. Vaccination used 300 ug of mutant IDH1 20-mer peptide per dose, with topical imiquimod. The material was PBMCs, obtained from a glioma patient whose treatment included an IDH1 peptide vaccine. Source of these receptors: a man between 25 and 39 years old with glioma.

The chain employs TRBV6-1 and TRBJ1-2; D is uncertain. The CDR3 is 15 residues long. Looked up from germline, CDR1 is MNHNS and CDR2 is SASEGT. V shed 2 bases and J shed 7 bases, with 17 bases lying between them. DNA for the CDR3: TGTGCCAGCAGTGAATTTAACCCCTGGATCCGTGGCTACACCTTC. Protein product: CASSEFNPWIRGYTF.

The genes are TRBV5-4 and TRBJ1-1; 7 bases line up with TRBD1. This CDR3 spans 17 amino acids. V gave up 0 bases and J gave up 0 bases; unmatched junction bases: 8. Per the germline V gene, CDR1 is SGHNT and CDR2 is YYREEE (reference sequence). The CDR3 DNA is TGTGCCAGCAGCTTGGTTGGGTGGGACAGCATGAACACTGAAGCTTTCTTT. Translated, it gives CASSLVGWDSMNTEAFF.

V usage is TRBV6-7 and J usage is TRBJ2-7; D is uncertain. TRBV6-7 is an ORF, with its function uncertain. The CDR3 has 18 residues. Trimming took off 2 bases at V and 0 bases at J, with 20 bases between the two ends. CDR3 region: CASSYPIPISYSSYEQYF. In nucleotides, the CDR3 is TGTGCCAGCAGTTACCCCATCCCAATATCTTATAGCTCCTACGAGCAGTACTTC.

The rearrangement links TRBV4-1 to TRBJ2-1; D perhaps matches TRBD1 (6 bases). This CDR3 is built from 14 residues. V lost 7 bases and J 2 bases, leaving 12 bases between the germline ends. Germline V gene lookup returns CDR1 MGHRA and CDR2 YSYEKL. The CDR3 protein is CASNREGPYNEQFF. DNA for the CDR3: TGCGCCAGCAACAGGGAAGGTCCCTACAATGAGCAGTTCTTC.

The genes are TRBV5-1 and TRBJ2-5, with 7 bases fitting TRBD2. This CDR3 is 15 amino acids long. V lost 7 bases and J lost 4; bases outside the gene matches: 13. Germline CDR1 is SGHRS and CDR2 is YFSETQ. The CDR3 bases are TGCGCCAGCCTCCTGACGGGGGAGGGGTCAGAGACCCAGTACTTC. It translates to CASLLTGEGSETQYF.

This sequence joins TRBV6-5 and TRBJ2-7, with unresolved D. This CDR3 has 13 amino acids. Germline V lookup: CDR1 MNHEY, CDR2 SVGAGI. V was shortened by 2 bases and J by 0 bases, with 5 bases between the two germline ends. The CDR3 DNA follows: TGTGCCAGCAGTTACGGCGACTCCTACGAGCAGTACTTC. It translates to CASSYGDSYEQYF.